The sample holds a few counts of the clone carrying this T cell receptor beta chain. Its cognate antigen is unknown. Libraries were prepared by immunoSEQ multiplex PCR; TCRdb keeps only in-frame clonotypes and omits some of them. The sample has 10,000 or so clones, 60% to 85% seen once. V lost 5 bases, J lost 4 bases, and 10 bases stayed unmatched. Germline V lookup: CDR1 SGHTA, CDR2 FQGNSA. CDR3 length: 15 amino acids. The data originate from a study of chemoradiotherapy in HPV16-positive cancers. Turning to the study itself: Candidate HPV-specific T-cell clones and common TCR motifs came from functional assays in a couple of HPV16-positive patients. The study, taken as a whole, reports: Functional assays defining HPV-specific T cells used only a couple of HPV16-positive patients. Better recurrence-free survival went with HPV-responsive T-cell expansion in HPV16-positive patients. Candidate HPV-specific clones and E7-related TCR motifs grew in tumor during treatment.

The chain is built from TRBV7-2 and TRBJ2-7, with 8 nucleotides matching TRBD1. This specimen consisted of tumor tissue, obtained from a patient who underwent chemoradiotherapy. This clonotype was obtained from a human donor with HPV-associated anogenital cancer. The CDR3 coding sequence is TGTGCCAGCAGCCCTTCCCGGGACAGGACTTACGAGCAGTACTTC. Encoded protein: CASSPSRDRTYEQYF.